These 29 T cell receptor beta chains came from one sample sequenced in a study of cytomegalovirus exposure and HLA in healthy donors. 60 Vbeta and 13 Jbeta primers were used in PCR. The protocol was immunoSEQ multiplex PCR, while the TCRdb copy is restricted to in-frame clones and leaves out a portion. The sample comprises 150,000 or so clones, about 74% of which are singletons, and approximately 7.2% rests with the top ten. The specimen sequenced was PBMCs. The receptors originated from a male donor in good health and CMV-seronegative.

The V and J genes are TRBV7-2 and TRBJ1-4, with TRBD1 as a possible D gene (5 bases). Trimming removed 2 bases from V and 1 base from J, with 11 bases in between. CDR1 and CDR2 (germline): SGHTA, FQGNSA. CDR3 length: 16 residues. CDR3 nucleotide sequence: TGTGCCAGCAGCTTACTGGGGGAGGGAACTAATGAAAAACTGTTTTTT. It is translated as CASSLLGEGTNEKLFF.

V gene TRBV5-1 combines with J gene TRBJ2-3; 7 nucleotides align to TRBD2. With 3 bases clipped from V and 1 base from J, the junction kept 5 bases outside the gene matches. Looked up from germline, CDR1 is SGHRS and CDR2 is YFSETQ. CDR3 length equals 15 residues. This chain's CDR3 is CASSWLGGGTDTQYF. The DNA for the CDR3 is TGCGCCAGCAGCTGGCTGGGAGGGGGCACAGATACGCAGTATTTT.

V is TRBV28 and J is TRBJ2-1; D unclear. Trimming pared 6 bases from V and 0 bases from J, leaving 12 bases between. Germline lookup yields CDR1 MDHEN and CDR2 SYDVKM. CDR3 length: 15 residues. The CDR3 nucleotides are TGTGCCAGCAGGCCCATCCTCAGCTCCTACAATGAGCAGTTCTTC. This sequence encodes CASRPILSSYNEQFF.

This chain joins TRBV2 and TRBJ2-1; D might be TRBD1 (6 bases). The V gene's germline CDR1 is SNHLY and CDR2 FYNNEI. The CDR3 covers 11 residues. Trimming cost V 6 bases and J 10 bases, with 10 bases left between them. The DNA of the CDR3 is TGTGCCAGCAGCCCCGACAGGGAGCAGTTCTTC. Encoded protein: CASSPDREQFF.

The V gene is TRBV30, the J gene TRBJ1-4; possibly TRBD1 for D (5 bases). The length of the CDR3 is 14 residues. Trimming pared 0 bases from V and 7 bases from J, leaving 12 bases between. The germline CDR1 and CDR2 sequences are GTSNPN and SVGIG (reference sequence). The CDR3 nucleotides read TGTGCCTGGAGTGTTAAGAGAGACAGTGAAAAACTGTTTTTT. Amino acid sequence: CAWSVKRDSEKLFF.

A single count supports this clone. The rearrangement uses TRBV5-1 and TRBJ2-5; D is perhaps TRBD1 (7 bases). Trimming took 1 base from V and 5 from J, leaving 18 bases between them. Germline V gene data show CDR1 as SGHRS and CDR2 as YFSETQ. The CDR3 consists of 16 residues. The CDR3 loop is CASSLTGDRAGETQYF. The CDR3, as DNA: TGCGCCAGCAGCTTGACGGGAGACAGGGCTGGGGAGACCCAGTACTTC.

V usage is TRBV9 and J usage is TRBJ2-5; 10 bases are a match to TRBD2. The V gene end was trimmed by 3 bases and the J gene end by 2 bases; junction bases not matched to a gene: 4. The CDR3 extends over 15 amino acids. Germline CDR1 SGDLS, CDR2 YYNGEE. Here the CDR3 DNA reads TGTGCCAGCAGCGCAGGACTAGCGGTACAAGAGACCCAGTACTTC. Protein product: CASSAGLAVQETQYF.

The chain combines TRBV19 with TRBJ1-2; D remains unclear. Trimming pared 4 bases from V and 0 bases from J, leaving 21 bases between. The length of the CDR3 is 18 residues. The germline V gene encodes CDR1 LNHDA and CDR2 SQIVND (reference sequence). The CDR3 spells CASSKKEFKSAANYGYTF. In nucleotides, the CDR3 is TGTGCCAGTAGTAAGAAGGAGTTCAAATCGGCAGCTAACTATGGCTACACCTTC.

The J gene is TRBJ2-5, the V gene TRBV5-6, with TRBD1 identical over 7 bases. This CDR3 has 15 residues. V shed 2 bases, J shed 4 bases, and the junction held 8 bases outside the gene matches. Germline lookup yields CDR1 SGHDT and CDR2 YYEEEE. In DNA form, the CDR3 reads TGTGCCAGCAGCTTACTTGACAGGGCAGTAGAGACCCAGTACTTC. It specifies CASSLLDRAVETQYF.

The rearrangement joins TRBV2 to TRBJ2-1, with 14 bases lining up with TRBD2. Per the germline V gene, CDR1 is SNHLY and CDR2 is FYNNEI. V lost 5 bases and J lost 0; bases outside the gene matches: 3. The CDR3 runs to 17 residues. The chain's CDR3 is CASSHGLAGGSYNEQFF. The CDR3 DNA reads TGTGCCAGCAGTCACGGACTAGCGGGAGGCTCCTACAATGAGCAGTTCTTC.

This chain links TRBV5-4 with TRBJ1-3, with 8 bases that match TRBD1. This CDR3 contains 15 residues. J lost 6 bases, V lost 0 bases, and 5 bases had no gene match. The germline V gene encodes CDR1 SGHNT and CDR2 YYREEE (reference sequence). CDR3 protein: CASSLEAGGLNTIYF. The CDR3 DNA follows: TGTGCCAGCAGCTTGGAGGCAGGGGGCTTAAACACCATATATTTT.

CDR3 sequence (DNA): TGTGCCAGCAGTTTGACTAGCGGCTACGAGCAGTACTTC. Translating gives CASSLTSGYEQYF. This sequence joins TRBV6-5 and TRBJ2-7; TRBD2 agrees at 9 bases. Germline CDR1 is MNHEY and CDR2 is SVGAGI. This CDR3 comprises 13 residues. V dropped 4 bases and J dropped 3; count of bases not matched to a gene: 1.

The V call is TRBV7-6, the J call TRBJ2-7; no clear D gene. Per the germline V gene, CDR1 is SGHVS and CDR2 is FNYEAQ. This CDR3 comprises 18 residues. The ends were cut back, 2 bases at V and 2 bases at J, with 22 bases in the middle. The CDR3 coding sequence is TGTGCCAGCAGCTTAACGGCCCCTAGTGGTTTCGGTGCCTACGAGCAGTACTTC. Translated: CASSLTAPSGFGAYEQYF.

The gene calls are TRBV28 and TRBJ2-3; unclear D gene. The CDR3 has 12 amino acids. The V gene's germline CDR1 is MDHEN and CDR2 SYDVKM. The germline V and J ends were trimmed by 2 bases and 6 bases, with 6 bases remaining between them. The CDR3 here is CASSLVMDTQYF. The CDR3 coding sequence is TGTGCCAGCAGTTTAGTAATGGATACGCAGTATTTT.

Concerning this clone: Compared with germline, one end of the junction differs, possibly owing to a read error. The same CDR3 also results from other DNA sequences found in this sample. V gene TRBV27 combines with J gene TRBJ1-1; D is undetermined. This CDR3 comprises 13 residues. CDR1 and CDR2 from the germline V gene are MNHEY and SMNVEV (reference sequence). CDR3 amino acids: CASTLVGSTEAFF. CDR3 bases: TGTGCCAGCACTTTAGTAGGGAGCACTGAAGCTTTCTTT.

CDR3 in DNA: TGTGCCAGCAGTAGTGGACAGAGGCAGTACTTC. Amino acids: CASSSGQRQYF. V and J are TRBV6-5 and TRBJ2-7; D is perhaps TRBD1 (6 bases). The CDR3 covers 11 residues. Germline CDR1 reads MNHEY; CDR2 reads SVGAGI. Deletions cut 5 bases from V and 9 bases from J, with 11 bases between.

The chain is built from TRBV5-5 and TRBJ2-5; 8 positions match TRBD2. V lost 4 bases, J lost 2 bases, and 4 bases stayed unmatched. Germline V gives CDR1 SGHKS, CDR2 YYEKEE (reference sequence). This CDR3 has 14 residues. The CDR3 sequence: CASSRGGEQETQYF. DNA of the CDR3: TGTGCCAGCAGCCGGGGGGGGGAACAAGAGACCCAGTACTTC. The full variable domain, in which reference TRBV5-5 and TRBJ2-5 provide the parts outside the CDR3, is DAGVTQSPTHLIKTRGQQVTLRCSPISGHKSVSWYQQVLGQGPQFIFQYYEKEERGRGNFPDRFSARQFPNYSSELNVNALLLGDSALYLCASSRGGEQETQYFGPGTRLLVL.

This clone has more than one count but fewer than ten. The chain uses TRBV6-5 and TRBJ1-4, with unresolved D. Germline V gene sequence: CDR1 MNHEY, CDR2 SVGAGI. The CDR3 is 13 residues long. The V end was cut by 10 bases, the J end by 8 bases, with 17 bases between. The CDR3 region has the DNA TGTGCCACCCGACCGACTAGTTGGGAAAAACTGTTTTTT. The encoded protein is CATRPTSWEKLFF.

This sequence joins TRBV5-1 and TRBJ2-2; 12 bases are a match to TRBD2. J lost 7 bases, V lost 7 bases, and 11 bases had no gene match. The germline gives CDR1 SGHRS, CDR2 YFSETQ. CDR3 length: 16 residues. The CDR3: CASQSGLAGRVGELFF. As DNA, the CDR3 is TGCGCCAGCCAATCGGGACTAGCGGGCCGCGTCGGGGAGCTGTTTTTT.

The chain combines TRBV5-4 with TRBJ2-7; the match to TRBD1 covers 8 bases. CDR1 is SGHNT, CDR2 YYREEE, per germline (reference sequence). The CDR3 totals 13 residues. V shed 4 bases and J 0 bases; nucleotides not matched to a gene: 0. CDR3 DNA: TGTGCCAGCAGCGGACAGGGCTCCTACGAGCAGTACTTC. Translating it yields CASSGQGSYEQYF.

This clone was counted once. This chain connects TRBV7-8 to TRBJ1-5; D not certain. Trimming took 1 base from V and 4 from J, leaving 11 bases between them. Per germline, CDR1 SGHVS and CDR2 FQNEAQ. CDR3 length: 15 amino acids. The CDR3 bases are TGTGCCAGCAGCTTAGGCACAGACCGTAATCAGCCCCAGCATTTT. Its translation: CASSLGTDRNQPQHF.

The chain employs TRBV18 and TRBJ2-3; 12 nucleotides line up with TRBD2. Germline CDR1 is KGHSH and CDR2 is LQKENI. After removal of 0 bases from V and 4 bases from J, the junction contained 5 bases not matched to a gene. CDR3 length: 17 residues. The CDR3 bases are TGTGCCAGCTCACCACCCCGACTAGCGGGAGTCTCAGATACGCAGTATTTT. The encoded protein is CASSPPRLAGVSDTQYF. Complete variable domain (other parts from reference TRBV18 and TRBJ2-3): NAGVMQNPRHLVRRRGQEARLRCSPMKGHSHVYWYRQLPEEGLKFMVYLQKENIIDESGMPKERFSAEFPKEGPSILRIQQVVRGDSAAYFCASSPPRLAGVSDTQYFGPGTRLTVL.

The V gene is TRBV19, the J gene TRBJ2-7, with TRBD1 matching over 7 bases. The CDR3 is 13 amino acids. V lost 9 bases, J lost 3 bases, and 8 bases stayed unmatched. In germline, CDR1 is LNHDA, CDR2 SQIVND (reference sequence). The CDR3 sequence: CASGRTGSYEQYF. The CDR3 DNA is TGTGCCAGCGGCCGGACAGGAAGCTACGAGCAGTACTTC. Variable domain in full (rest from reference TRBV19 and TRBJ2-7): DGGITQSPKYLFRKEGQNVTLSCEQNLNHDAMYWYRQDPGQGLRLIYYSQIVNDFQKGDIAEGYSVSREKKESFPLTVTSAQKNPTAFYLCASGRTGSYEQYFGPGTRLTVT.

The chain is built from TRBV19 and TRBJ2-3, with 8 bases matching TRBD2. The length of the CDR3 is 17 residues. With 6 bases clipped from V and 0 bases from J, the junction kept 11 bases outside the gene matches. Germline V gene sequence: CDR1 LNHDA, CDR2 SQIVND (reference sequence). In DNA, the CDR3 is TGTGCCAGTAGCTGGGGCGCGGCGGGAGGTAGCACAGATACGCAGTATTTT. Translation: CASSWGAAGGSTDTQYF.

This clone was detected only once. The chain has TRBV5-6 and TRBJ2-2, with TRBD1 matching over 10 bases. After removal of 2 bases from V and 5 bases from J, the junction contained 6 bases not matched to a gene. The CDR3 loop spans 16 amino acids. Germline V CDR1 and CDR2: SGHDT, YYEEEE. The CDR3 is CASSLLRTGGTGELFF. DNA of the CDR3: TGTGCCAGCAGCTTATTGAGGACAGGGGGTACCGGGGAGCTGTTTTTT.

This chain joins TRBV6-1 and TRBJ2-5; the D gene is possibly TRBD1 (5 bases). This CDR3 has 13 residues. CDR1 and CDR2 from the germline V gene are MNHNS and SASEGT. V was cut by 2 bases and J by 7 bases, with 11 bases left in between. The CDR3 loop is CASSERVQGTQYF. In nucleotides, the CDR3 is TGTGCCAGCAGTGAAAGGGTTCAGGGGACCCAGTACTTC.

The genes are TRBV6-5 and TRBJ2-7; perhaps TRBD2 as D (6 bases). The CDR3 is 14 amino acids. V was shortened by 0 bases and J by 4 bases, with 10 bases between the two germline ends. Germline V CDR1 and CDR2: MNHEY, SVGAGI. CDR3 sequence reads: CASSYSPGAYEQYF. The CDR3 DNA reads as TGTGCCAGCAGTTACTCGCCGGGAGCGTACGAGCAGTACTTC.

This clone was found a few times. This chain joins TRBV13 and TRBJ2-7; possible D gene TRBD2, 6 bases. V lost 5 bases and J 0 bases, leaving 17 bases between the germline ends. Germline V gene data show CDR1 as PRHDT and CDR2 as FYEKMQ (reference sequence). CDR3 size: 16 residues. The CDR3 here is CASSGGSHGVSYEQYF. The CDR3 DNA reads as TGTGCCAGCAGCGGGGGGTCACACGGGGTCTCCTACGAGCAGTACTTC. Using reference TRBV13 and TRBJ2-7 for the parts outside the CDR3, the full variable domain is AAGVIQSPRHLIKEKRETATLKCYPIPRHDTVYWYQQGPGQDPQFLISFYEKMQSDKGSIPDRFSAQQFSDYHSELNMSSLELGDSALYFCASSGGSHGVSYEQYFGPGTRLTVT.

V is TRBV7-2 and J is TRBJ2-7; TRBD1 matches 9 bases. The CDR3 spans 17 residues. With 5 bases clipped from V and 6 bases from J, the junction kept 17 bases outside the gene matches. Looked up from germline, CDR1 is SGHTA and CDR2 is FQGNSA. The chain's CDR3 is CASSLTLPGQGRGEQYF. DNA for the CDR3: TGTGCCAGCAGCCTCACTCTTCCGGGACAGGGAAGAGGCGAGCAGTACTTC.